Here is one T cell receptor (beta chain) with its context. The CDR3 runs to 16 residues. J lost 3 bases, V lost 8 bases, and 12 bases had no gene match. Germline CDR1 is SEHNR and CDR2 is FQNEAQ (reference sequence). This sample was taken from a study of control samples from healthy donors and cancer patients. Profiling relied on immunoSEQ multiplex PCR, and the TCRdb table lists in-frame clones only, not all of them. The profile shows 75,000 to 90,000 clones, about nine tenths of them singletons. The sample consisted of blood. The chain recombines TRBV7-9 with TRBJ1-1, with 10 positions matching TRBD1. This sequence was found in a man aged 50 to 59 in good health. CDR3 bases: TGTGCCAGCTGGCCCGGGACAGGGGTCTCCTACACTGAAGCTTTCTTT. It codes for CASWPGTGVSYTEAFF. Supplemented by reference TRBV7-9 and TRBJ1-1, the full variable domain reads DTGVSQNPRHKITKRGQNVTFRCDPISEHNRLYWYRQTLGQGPEFLTYFQNEAQLEKSRLLSDRFSAERPKGSFSTLEIQRTEQGDSAMYLCASWPGTGVSYTEAFFGQGTRLTVV.